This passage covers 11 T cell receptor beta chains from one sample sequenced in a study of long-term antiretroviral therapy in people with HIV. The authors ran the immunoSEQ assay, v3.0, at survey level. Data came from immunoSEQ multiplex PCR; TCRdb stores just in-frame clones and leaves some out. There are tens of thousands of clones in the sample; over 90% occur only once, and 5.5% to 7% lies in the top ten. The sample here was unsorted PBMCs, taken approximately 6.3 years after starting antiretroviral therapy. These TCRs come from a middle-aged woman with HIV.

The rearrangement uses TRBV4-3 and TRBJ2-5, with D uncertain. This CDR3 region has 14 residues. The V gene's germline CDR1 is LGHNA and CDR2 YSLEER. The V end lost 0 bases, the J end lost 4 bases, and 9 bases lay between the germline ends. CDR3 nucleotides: TGCGCCAGCAGCCAAGATCTTTGGGGAGAGACCCAGTACTTC. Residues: CASSQDLWGETQYF.

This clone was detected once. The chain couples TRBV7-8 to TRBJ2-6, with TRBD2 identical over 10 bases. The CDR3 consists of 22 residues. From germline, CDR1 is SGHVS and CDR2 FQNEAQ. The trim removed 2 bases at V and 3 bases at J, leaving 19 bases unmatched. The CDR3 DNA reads TGTGCCAGCAGCTTAACCTCCCTAGCGGGGGCTACCGGAGGCTTTGGGGCCAACGTCCTGACTTTC. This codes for CASSLTSLAGATGGFGANVLTF.

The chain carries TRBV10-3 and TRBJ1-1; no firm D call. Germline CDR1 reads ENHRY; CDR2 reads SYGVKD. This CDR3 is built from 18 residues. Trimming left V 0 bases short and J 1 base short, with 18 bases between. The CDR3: CAISESTLSSQTNTEAFF. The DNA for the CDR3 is TGTGCCATCAGTGAGTCGACGCTCTCATCCCAGACGAACACTGAAGCTTTCTTT.

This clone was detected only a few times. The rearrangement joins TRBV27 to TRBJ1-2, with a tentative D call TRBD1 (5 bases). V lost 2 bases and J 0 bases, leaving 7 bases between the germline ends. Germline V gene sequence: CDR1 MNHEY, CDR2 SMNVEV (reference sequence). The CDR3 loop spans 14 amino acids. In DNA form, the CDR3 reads TGTGCCAGCAGTTTACAGGGAGCTAACTATGGCTACACCTTC. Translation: CASSLQGANYGYTF.

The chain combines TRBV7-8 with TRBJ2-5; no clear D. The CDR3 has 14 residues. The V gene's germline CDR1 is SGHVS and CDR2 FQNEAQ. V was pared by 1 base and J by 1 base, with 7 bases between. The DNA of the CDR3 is TGTGCCAGCAGCTTAGTAGCAGTCCAAGAGACCCAGTACTTC. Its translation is CASSLVAVQETQYF.

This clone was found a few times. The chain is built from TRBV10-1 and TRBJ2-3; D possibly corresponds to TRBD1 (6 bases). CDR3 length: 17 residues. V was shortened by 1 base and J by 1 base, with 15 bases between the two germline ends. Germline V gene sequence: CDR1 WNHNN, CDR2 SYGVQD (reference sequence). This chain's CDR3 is CASSELTGRDGTDTQYF. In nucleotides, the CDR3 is TGCGCCAGCAGTGAGTTGACAGGCCGGGACGGCACAGATACGCAGTATTTT.

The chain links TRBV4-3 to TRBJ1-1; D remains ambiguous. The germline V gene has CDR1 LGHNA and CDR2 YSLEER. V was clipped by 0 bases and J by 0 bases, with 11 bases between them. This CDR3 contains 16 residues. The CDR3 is CASSQDVAVMNTEAFF. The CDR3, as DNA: TGCGCCAGCAGCCAAGATGTGGCGGTCATGAACACTGAAGCTTTCTTT.

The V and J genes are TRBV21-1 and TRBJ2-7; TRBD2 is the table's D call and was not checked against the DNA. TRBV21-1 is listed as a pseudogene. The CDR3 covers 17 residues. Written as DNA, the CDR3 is TGTGCCAGCATCCGGACTAGCGGGGGGTCCGGCTCCTACGAGCAGTACTTC. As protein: CASIRTSGGSGSYEQYF.

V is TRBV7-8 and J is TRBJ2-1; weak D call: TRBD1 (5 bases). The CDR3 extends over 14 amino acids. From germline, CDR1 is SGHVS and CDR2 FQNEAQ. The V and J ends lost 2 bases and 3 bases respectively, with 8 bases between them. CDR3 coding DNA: TGTGCCAGCAGCTTACGACAGAACTACAATGAGCAGTTCTTC. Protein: CASSLRQNYNEQFF.

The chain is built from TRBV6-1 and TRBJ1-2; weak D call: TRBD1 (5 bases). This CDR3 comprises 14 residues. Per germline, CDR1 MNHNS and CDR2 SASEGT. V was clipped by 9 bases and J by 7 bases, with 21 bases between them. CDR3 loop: CASQFDPGLGGYTF. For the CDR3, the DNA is TGTGCCAGTCAATTCGATCCGGGACTCGGTGGCTACACCTTC.

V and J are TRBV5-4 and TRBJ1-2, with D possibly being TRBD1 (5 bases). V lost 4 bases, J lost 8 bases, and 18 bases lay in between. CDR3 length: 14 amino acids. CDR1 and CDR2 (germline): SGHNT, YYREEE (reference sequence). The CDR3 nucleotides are TGTGCCAGCAGCATAAACCACCTCAGGGCCGGCTACACCTTC. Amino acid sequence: CASSINHLRAGYTF.